The 18 T cell receptor beta chains listed next were all sequenced from one sample in a study of cytomegalovirus exposure and HLA in healthy donors. The primer mix had 60 Vbeta and 13 Jbeta primers. Generated by immunoSEQ multiplex PCR, the TCRdb table keeps only in-frame clones and is missing some. Of more than 80,000 clones listed, roughly 80% were seen once; the top ten hold roughly 3.6%. The specimen sequenced was PBMCs. The source of these receptors is a man aged 60 to 69 in good health and CMV-seronegative.

This clone occurred a few times. The chain employs TRBV7-9 and TRBJ1-4; 7 positions agree with TRBD1. The CDR3 runs to 15 residues. With V trimmed by 5 bases and J by 4 bases, 7 bases remained unmatched. Germline V gives CDR1 SEHNR, CDR2 FQNEAQ (reference sequence). Here the CDR3 reads CASSDRQGYNEKLFF. The CDR3 nucleotides are TGTGCCAGCAGCGATAGACAGGGATATAATGAAAAACTGTTTTTT.

V is TRBV11-2 and J is TRBJ1-6; 7 nucleotides line up with TRBD1. CDR1 and CDR2 from the germline V gene are SGHAT and FQNNGV. The CDR3 has 15 residues. V gave up 5 bases and J gave up 7 bases; unmatched junction bases: 8. The CDR3 loop reads CASSPEEQGNSPLHF. The DNA of the CDR3 is TGTGCCAGCAGCCCGGAGGAACAGGGGAATTCACCCCTCCACTTT.

This chain connects TRBV29-1 to TRBJ1-1, with no clear D. From germline, CDR1 is SQVTM and CDR2 ANQGSEA. Trimming removed 4 bases at V and 12 bases at J, with 9 bases between. The CDR3 sequence is 9 residues long. This chain's CDR3 is CSVGERSFF. CDR3 bases: TGCAGCGTTGGGGAGAGGTCTTTCTTT.

CDR3 coding DNA: TGCGCCAGCAGCCCTTGGACTAGCGGGGGCCCCCAAGGAGAGACCCAGTACTTC. It yields the protein CASSPWTSGGPQGETQYF. The rearrangement joins TRBV5-1 to TRBJ2-5; 13 bases map to TRBD2. From germline, CDR1 is SGHRS and CDR2 YFSETQ. V lost 4 bases, J lost 4 bases, and 13 bases stayed unmatched. The length of the CDR3 is 18 residues.

The genes are TRBV10-2 and TRBJ1-2, with D perhaps TRBD1 (5 bases). V was cut by 3 bases and J by 6 bases, with 14 bases left in between. CDR1 is WSHSY and CDR2 is SAAADI in the germline V gene. This CDR3 spans 14 amino acids. The CDR3 here is CASSERVGGDGYTF. For the CDR3, the DNA is TGCGCCAGCAGTGAACGGGTCGGGGGAGATGGCTACACCTTC.

The CDR3 protein is CASSPQGVNEKLFF. CDR3 nucleotide sequence: TGTGCCAGCAGCCCACAGGGCGTTAATGAAAAACTGTTTTTT. The rearrangement links TRBV9 to TRBJ1-4, with D tentatively TRBD1 (6 bases). The CDR3 sequence is 14 residues long. Germline V CDR1 and CDR2: SGDLS, YYNGEE. Trimming took 4 bases from V and 4 from J, leaving 11 bases between them.

This clone was seen once. V usage is TRBV13 and J usage is TRBJ2-5; 10 nucleotides match TRBD1. Looked up from germline, CDR1 is PRHDT and CDR2 is FYEKMQ (reference sequence). Trimming cost V 3 bases and J 5 bases; bases outside gene matches: 12. There are 17 residues in the CDR3. CDR3 DNA sequence: TGTGCCAGCAGCTTCTCACGACAGGGGGCGCAGGGGGAGACCCAGTACTTC. It codes for CASSFSRQGAQGETQYF.

This clone was seen just once. The rearrangement joins TRBV15 to TRBJ2-5, with TRBD1 matching over 8 bases. The CDR3 runs 14 residues. V lost 9 bases to trimming and J lost 4 bases; unmatched junction nucleotides: 10. The germline gives CDR1 LNHNV, CDR2 YYDKDF (reference sequence). Here the CDR3 DNA reads TGTGCCACGAATTTGGACAGGGTCGCAGAGACCCAGTACTTC. Translating gives CATNLDRVAETQYF.

The gene calls are TRBV4-2 and TRBJ2-5; TRBD2 matches at 13 bases. Germline lookup yields CDR1 LGHNA and CDR2 YNFKEQ. V lost 5 bases to trimming and J lost 5 bases; unmatched junction nucleotides: 14. The CDR3 is made up of 18 amino acids. This chain's CDR3 is CASSAAGLAGVAGETQYF. The CDR3 coding sequence is TGTGCCAGCAGCGCCGCTGGACTAGCGGGGGTCGCTGGGGAGACCCAGTACTTC.

V is TRBV4-2 and J is TRBJ2-2; 8 bases map to TRBD1. J was trimmed by 3 bases and V by 3 bases; bases with no gene match: 6. The length of the CDR3 is 16 residues. Germline lookup yields CDR1 LGHNA and CDR2 YNFKEQ. The CDR3 loop is CASSQARGQDTGELFF. CDR3 DNA sequence: TGTGCCAGCAGCCAGGCCAGGGGGCAAGACACCGGGGAGCTGTTTTTT.

The rearrangement uses TRBV5-1 and TRBJ2-5, with 8 nucleotides matching TRBD2. Trimming took 7 bases from V and 5 from J; bases not matched to a gene: 13. The CDR3 totals 15 residues. Germline-derived CDR1 and CDR2 are SGHRS and YFSETQ. The DNA of the CDR3 is TGCGCCAGCGGAGACGGTGCTAGCGGGTCGGAGACCCAGTACTTC. Amino acid sequence: CASGDGASGSETQYF.

The chain has TRBV6-1 and TRBJ2-3, with D unresolved. Germline V CDR1 and CDR2: MNHNS, SASEGT. The CDR3 spans 14 residues. V lost 6 bases to trimming and J lost 8 bases, with 18 bases between them. CDR3 protein: CASRKSASGATQYF. The CDR3 DNA is TGTGCCAGCAGGAAATCAGCTAGTGGAGCTACGCAGTATTTT.

This chain uses TRBV18 with TRBJ2-1; TRBD2 matches 11 bases. This CDR3 spans 17 amino acids. The V gene's germline CDR1 is KGHSH and CDR2 LQKENI. V lost 4 bases and J lost 6; bases outside the gene matches: 11. CDR3 sequence: CASSLPLAGGAPNEQFF. CDR3 DNA: TGTGCCAGCTCACTCCCCCTAGCGGGGGGAGCTCCCAATGAGCAGTTCTTC.

For the CDR3, the DNA is TGTGCCAGCAGTGAAGGAGGGACAGCTACCTACGAGCAGTACTTC. Translation gives CASSEGGTATYEQYF. The rearrangement uses TRBV6-1 and TRBJ2-7, with 7 bases identical to TRBD1. Germline CDR1 reads MNHNS; CDR2 reads SASEGT. This CDR3 is built from 15 residues. The J segment lost 2 bases and the V segment lost 1 base, leaving 5 bases of the junction unmatched.

The chain links TRBV19 to TRBJ2-7; a possible D gene is TRBD1 (6 bases). V shed 4 bases and J shed 4 bases, with 14 bases lying between them. The CDR3 is made up of 14 amino acids. CDR1 and CDR2 (germline): LNHDA, SQIVND (reference sequence). This CDR3 is CASSRGQGTYEQYF. The CDR3, as DNA: TGTGCCAGTAGTAGGGGACAAGGGACGTACGAGCAGTACTTC.

The chain uses TRBV9 and TRBJ1-3; the match to TRBD1 covers 8 bases. The CDR3 is made up of 15 amino acids. Germline CDR1 and CDR2: SGDLS and YYNGEE. The V gene end was trimmed by 4 bases and the J gene end by 4 bases; junction bases not matched to a gene: 7. CDR3 sequence reads: CASSPRTGHGNTIYF. In DNA form, the CDR3 reads TGTGCCAGCAGCCCAAGGACAGGGCACGGAAACACCATATATTTT.

The rearrangement uses TRBV9 and TRBJ2-5, with 9 bases aligning to TRBD2. V shed 4 bases and J 4 bases; nucleotides not matched to a gene: 11. This CDR3 has 16 residues. Germline V gives CDR1 SGDLS, CDR2 YYNGEE. The CDR3, as DNA: TGTGCCAGCAGCTCGATGGGCGGGGGGGCCGGAGAGACCCAGTACTTC. Protein product: CASSSMGGGAGETQYF. Together with reference TRBV9 and TRBJ2-5, the CDR3 gives the full variable domain: DSGVTQTPKHLITATGQRVTLRCSPRSGDLSVYWYQQSLDQGLQFLIQYYNGEERAKGNILERFSAQQFPDLHSELNLSSLELGDSALYFCASSSMGGGAGETQYFGPGTRLLVL.

This clone showed up just once. The chain links TRBV6-1 to TRBJ1-2, with 7 bases that match TRBD1. J gave up 4 bases and V 6 bases, and 8 bases lay outside the gene matches. Germline assignment: CDR1 MNHNS and CDR2 SASEGT. The CDR3 is 14 amino acids. The chain's CDR3 is CASSPTGTAYGYTF. CDR3 nucleotides: TGTGCCAGCAGCCCCACCGGGACAGCCTATGGCTACACCTTC.